This is a list of T cell receptor beta chains from one sample in a study of T cell changes during pregnancy in multiple sclerosis. Repertoires were generated with immunoSEQ multiplex PCR, while TCRdb's copy carries only in-frame clones and drops some. The repertoire holds about 40,000 clones, with 90% to 95% as singletons. This specimen was CD8+ T cells from peripheral blood mononuclear cells, taken before pregnancy. The source of these receptors is a female donor with multiple sclerosis, enrolled in a pregnancy study. Each CDR3 is given with its conserved first and last residue. A D gene is named only where the DNA matches it firmly. Clone size is given for some rows only: seen once, a few or many times, or a class if the clone is expanded.

d_gene,abundance,v_gene,j_gene,CDR3nt,CDR3aa
TRBD1,-,TRBV18,TRBJ2-7,TGTGCCAGCTCCGACAGGGGGCGGGGAGCGGACTACGAGCAGTACTTC,CASSDRGRGADYEQYF
-,-,TRBV4-1,TRBJ1-5,TGCGCCAGCAGCCTACTTGGGGGGGTTAGCAATCAGCCCCAGCATTTT,CASSLLGGVSNQPQHF
-,once,TRBV9,TRBJ2-3,TGTGCCAGCAGCGTAGGGCCCCGTGCAGATACGCAGTATTTT,CASSVGPRADTQYF
TRBD2,-,TRBV2,TRBJ2-5,TGTGCCACTCTTAGCGGGAGAAGTGCGGCCCAGTACTTC,CATLSGRSAAQYF
TRBD2,-,TRBV15,TRBJ2-7,TGTGCCACCAGCAGAGAAGGCGGGAGTGGGTACGAGCAGTACTTC,CATSREGGSGYEQYF
TRBD1,once,TRBV15,TRBJ1-1,TGTGCCACCAGCAGCGATTACAGGGGATCGAACACTGAAGCTTTCTTT,CATSSDYRGSNTEAFF
TRBD1,-,TRBV6-5,TRBJ2-5,TGTGCCAGCAGGCCGGGACAGCAAGAGACCCAGTACTTC,CASRPGQQETQYF
-,-,TRBV27,TRBJ1-1,TGTGCCAGCAGTCTCCTGCAGGGGAACACTGAAGCTTTCTTT,CASSLLQGNTEAFF
-,-,TRBV7-6,TRBJ2-7,TGTGCCAGCAGCCTTAATGAGGGCTACGAGCAGTACTTC,CASSLNEGYEQYF
-,few,TRBV10-3,TRBJ1-1,TGTGCCACTGAGGAGGGGAACGAAGCTTTCTTT,CATEEGNEAFF
TRBD2,-,TRBV19,TRBJ2-1,TGTGCCAGTAGGTGGGCTAGCGGGAATTCGGGGAATGAGCAGTTCTTC,CASRWASGNSGNEQFF
-,-,TRBV13,TRBJ2-1,TGTGCCAGCAGGGGGAGAGAAGATGAGCAGTTCTTC,CASRGREDEQFF
TRBD2,-,TRBV2,TRBJ2-1,TGTGCCAGCAATGGTGGACTAGCGGTCTACAATGAGCAGTTCTTC,CASNGGLAVYNEQFF
TRBD2,-,TRBV19,TRBJ2-7,TGTGCCAGTAGTGCGGGACTACAATACGAGCAGTACTTC,CASSAGLQYEQYF
-,-,TRBV7-9,TRBJ1-5,TGTGCCAGCAGCCCCGTGGACTTTTATCAGCCCCAGCATTTT,CASSPVDFYQPQHF
TRBD2,-,TRBV2,TRBJ2-7,TGTGCCATTAGCAGGACTAGCGGGTCCTACGAGCAGTACTTC,CAISRTSGSYEQYF
-,-,TRBV23-1,TRBJ1-2,TGCGCCAGCAGTCGTGGACTGCTCGGCTACACCTTC,CASSRGLLGYTF
TRBD2,-,TRBV29-1,TRBJ2-2,TGCAGCGTTGAAGTTACTAGCGGGAGCCCCGGGGAGCTGTTTTTT,CSVEVTSGSPGELFF
-,-,TRBV25-1,TRBJ2-7,TGTGCCAGCAGTGATTTTAGCGAAGGCTATCCGTACTTC,CASSDFSEGYPYF
TRBD2,-,TRBV7-9,TRBJ2-1,TGTGCCAGCAGCGGGGGGGAGGGCCTCAATGAGCAGTTCTTC,CASSGGEGLNEQFF
TRBD1,-,TRBV6-5,TRBJ2-7,TGTGCCAGCAGTCGGACAGGGGCATCCTACGAGCAGTACTTC,CASSRTGASYEQYF
-,-,TRBV11-1,TRBJ2-5,TGTGCCAGCAGCTTCTCGACAGGGACGGGGGTACAAGAGACCCAGTACTTC,CASSFSTGTGVQETQYF
TRBD1,-,TRBV15,TRBJ2-7,TGTGCCACCAGCAGAGAAATGGACAGGGCTGGTGAGCAGTACTTC,CATSREMDRAGEQYF
-,-,TRBV19,TRBJ2-1,TGTGCCAGTAGCTATGGTGCTGAGCAGTTCTTC,CASSYGAEQFF
TRBD1,-,TRBV27,TRBJ1-2,TGTGCCAGCAGTTTGCCGGGACAGGGAGGTGGCTACACCTTC,CASSLPGQGGGYTF
TRBD2,-,TRBV11-2,TRBJ2-7,TGTGCCAGCAGCCAGGGACTAGCGGGAGTCTACGAGCAGTACTTC,CASSQGLAGVYEQYF
TRBD2,-,TRBV28,TRBJ2-1,TGTGCCAGCAGTTTAAGCGGGAATGGGGATGAGCAGTTCTTC,CASSLSGNGDEQFF
TRBD1,-,TRBV11-2,TRBJ2-7,TGTGCCAGCAGCTCTCGACAGGGCATCTACGAGCAGTACTTC,CASSSRQGIYEQYF
-,-,TRBV15,TRBJ2-6,TGTGCCACCAGCAGAGTTGGGACTCCGGGCCCTGGGGCCAACGTCCTGACTTTC,CATSRVGTPGPGANVLTF
TRBD2,-,TRBV7-9,TRBJ2-1,TGTGCCAGCAGCCCCCTAGCGGGAGGGCCGGGTGAGCAGTTCTTC,CASSPLAGGPGEQFF
-,-,TRBV19,TRBJ2-7,TGTGCCAGTAGCGAGTTCCCCTACGAGCAGTACTTC,CASSEFPYEQYF
-,-,TRBV5-5,TRBJ2-3,TGTGCCAGCAGCTTCAGGGGCGCAGATACGCAGTATTTT,CASSFRGADTQYF
-,medium-sized,TRBV21-1,TRBJ2-4,TGTGCCAGCAAAACATGGAAAAACATTCAGTACTTC,CASKTWKNIQYF
TRBD2,-,TRBV18,TRBJ2-7,TGTGCCAGCTCCGAGGGACTAGCGGGATTAATAGCCAGCTACGAGCAGTACTTC,CASSEGLAGLIASYEQYF
-,-,TRBV28,TRBJ2-5,TGTGCCAGCAGTTTTCTAGGAGGGCAAGAGACCCAGTACTTC,CASSFLGGQETQYF
TRBD1,-,TRBV19,TRBJ1-1,TGTGCCAGTAGTATGGGGCAGGGGGTCACTGAAGCTTTCTTT,CASSMGQGVTEAFF
-,-,TRBV5-4,TRBJ2-5,TGTGCCAGCAGCTTGGCCGCGGGAAAAGAGACCCAGTACTTC,CASSLAAGKETQYF
TRBD1,-,TRBV13,TRBJ2-7,TGTGCCAGCTCCCCGGGACAGACCTACGAGCAGTACTTC,CASSPGQTYEQYF
-,-,TRBV5-6,TRBJ2-3,TGTGCCAGCAGCTTGGACGGCGGGAGCACAGATACGCAGTATTTT,CASSLDGGSTDTQYF
-,once,TRBV4-3,TRBJ1-5,TGCGCCAGCAGCCGCGAGGGTGATCAGCCCCAGCATTTT,CASSREGDQPQHF
-,-,TRBV7-9,TRBJ1-1,TGTGCCGCAGTTGGTGCGGGAATGAACACTGAAGCTTTCTTT,CAAVGAGMNTEAFF
TRBD1,-,TRBV19,TRBJ2-1,TGTGCCAGTAGCCTAGGGGACAGGGGATACAATGAGCAGTTCTTC,CASSLGDRGYNEQFF
TRBD2,-,TRBV7-9,TRBJ2-7,TGTGCCAGCAGCGCAGGGACTAGCGGGAGTCACCGGTTTCTTTACGAGCAGTACTTC,CASSAGTSGSHRFLYEQYF
TRBD1,-,TRBV5-6,TRBJ1-1,TGTGCCAGCAGCTTTGGGACAGTGCAAATTGAAGCTTTCTTT,CASSFGTVQIEAFF
-,-,TRBV21-1,TRBJ1-2,TGTGCCAGCAGCCCCCGGGACAGAAACTATGGCTACACCTTC,CASSPRDRNYGYTF
TRBD1,-,TRBV7-9,TRBJ1-5,TGTGCCAGCAGCGCCGAGGGGGCTGGGCAGCCCCAGCATTTT,CASSAEGAGQPQHF
TRBD2,-,TRBV28,TRBJ2-7,TGTGCCAGCAGTTACCGCGGGGGGCTCTCCTACGAGCAGTACTTC,CASSYRGGLSYEQYF
-,-,TRBV28,TRBJ2-1,TGTGCCAGCAGCATGCGGGTCGAGACACCACTCTACAATGAGCAGTTCTTC,CASSMRVETPLYNEQFF
TRBD2,-,TRBV19,TRBJ2-7,TGTGCCAGTAGTATGGTCAGCGGGAGGGCCGATAACTACGAGCAGTACTTC,CASSMVSGRADNYEQYF
TRBD2,-,TRBV15,TRBJ2-7,TGTGCCACCAGCAGGTTTGTGGCGGGAGAGTCCTACGAGCAGTACTTC,CATSRFVAGESYEQYF
-,-,TRBV7-3,TRBJ1-2,TGTGCCAGCAGCCCCTCCGGGGGGGGTAACTATGGCTACACCTTC,CASSPSGGGNYGYTF
TRBD1,-,TRBV5-5,TRBJ1-4,TGTGCCAGCAGCTCCGGACTGACAGGGAAGATTAGAGAAAAACTGTTTTTT,CASSSGLTGKIREKLFF
TRBD1,few,TRBV7-9,TRBJ1-5,TGTGCCAGCAGCGAAGGGACAGGGGGTAATCAGCCCCAGCATTTT,CASSEGTGGNQPQHF
TRBD2,-,TRBV2,TRBJ2-1,TGTGCCAGCCCGGCCAGCGGGAGGGACAATGAGCAGTTCTTC,CASPASGRDNEQFF
TRBD1,-,TRBV6-5,TRBJ2-1,TGTGCCAGCAGTATCTACAGGGGTAACGAGCAGTTCTTC,CASSIYRGNEQFF
-,-,TRBV19,TRBJ2-7,TGTGCCAGTAGTCCTCTTTATCGGGAGAGCTCCGAGCAGTACTTC,CASSPLYRESSEQYF
-,-,TRBV19,TRBJ2-2,TGTGCCAGTAACGAGGAAAGATCCTCGAACACCGGGGAGCTGTTTTTT,CASNEERSSNTGELFF